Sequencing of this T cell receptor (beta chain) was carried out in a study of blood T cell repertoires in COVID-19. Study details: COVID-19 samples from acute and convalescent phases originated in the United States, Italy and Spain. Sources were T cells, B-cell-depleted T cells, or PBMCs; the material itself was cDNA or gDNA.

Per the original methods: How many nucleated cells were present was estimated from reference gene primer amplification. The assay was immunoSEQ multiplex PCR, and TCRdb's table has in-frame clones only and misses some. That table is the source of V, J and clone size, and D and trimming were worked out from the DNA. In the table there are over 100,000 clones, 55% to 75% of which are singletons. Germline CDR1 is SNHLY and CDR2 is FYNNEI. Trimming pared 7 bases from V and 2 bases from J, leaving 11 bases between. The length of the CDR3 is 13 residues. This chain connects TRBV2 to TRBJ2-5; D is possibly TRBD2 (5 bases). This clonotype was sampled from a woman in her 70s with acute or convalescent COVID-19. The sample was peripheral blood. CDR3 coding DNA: TGTGCCAGCACATATCCGGGACAAGAGACCCAGTACTTC. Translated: CASTYPGQETQYF.